This TCR beta chain is from a study of T-cell reconstitution after alpha-beta-depleted transplantation in children (dated by TCRdb to about 2016). About the study as a whole: Using TCR repertoire profiling, the study quantitatively followed how T-cell immune reconstitution unfolded in children after TCRalphabeta/CD19-depleted allogeneic hematopoietic cell transplantation. Study-wide findings and limitations: In some patients, the high TCRbeta diversity seen at day 60 was put down to recipient T cells and intrathymic progenitors that had survived conditioning. Over subsequent months, a decline in hyperexpanded clone frequencies was noted, and after one year, T-cell counts and TCRbeta diversity were mostly ascribed to newly produced T cells. Apparently early alphabetaT-cell count recovery about two months after transplant reportedly relied on only several hundred rapidly expanded clones derived from non-depleted graft cells.

This clonotype occurred a few times. No antigen is known for it. Base qualities are not provided; no much larger clone lies one nucleotide away. Library preparation was by PCR. TCRdb lists the instrument as Illumina HiSeq 2500. To normalize quantification of the TCRbeta repertoire, the TCR libraries were built with molecular barcoding that relied on unique molecular identifiers. Using fastp at Q25 and MiXCR, TCRdb reprocessed the public reads and kept productive beta chains. Rows matching on CDR3 protein sequence are summarized as one entry with the most common DNA and genes. For this sample there are about 980,000 distinct CDR3 sequences; under 30% appear just once. The biggest ten clones account for about 28% of the sample. The germline V gene provides CDR1 KGHSH and CDR2 LQKENI. The CDR3, from cysteine to phenylalanine, totals 19 residues. The read is trimmed to its CDR3 DNA, 57 bases read in frame from base 1. Deletion took 1 base off V and 0 bases off J, with a span of 22 bases between the germline ends.

This sample's treatment or condition label indicates: allogeneic hematopoietic cell transplantation with graft depleted of TCRalphabeta T cells and CD19 B cells. The transplant recipients were children given TCRalphabeta/CD19-depleted allogeneic hematopoietic cell grafts. The sample was PBMCs, mostly from graft donor cells, taken 360 days after TCRalphabeta/CD19-depleted stem cell transplant. This TCR was sampled from a boy less than two years old who had a stem cell transplant for SCID, so the T cells may come from the graft donor. The chain uses TRBV18 and TRBJ2-7; TRBD2 is perhaps the D gene, given 5 matching bases. The CDR3 region reads CASSPRMLPGRGSSYEQYF. The nucleotides are TGTGCCAGCTCACCACGAATGCTGCCGGGGAGAGGGAGCTCCTACGAGCAGTACTTC.